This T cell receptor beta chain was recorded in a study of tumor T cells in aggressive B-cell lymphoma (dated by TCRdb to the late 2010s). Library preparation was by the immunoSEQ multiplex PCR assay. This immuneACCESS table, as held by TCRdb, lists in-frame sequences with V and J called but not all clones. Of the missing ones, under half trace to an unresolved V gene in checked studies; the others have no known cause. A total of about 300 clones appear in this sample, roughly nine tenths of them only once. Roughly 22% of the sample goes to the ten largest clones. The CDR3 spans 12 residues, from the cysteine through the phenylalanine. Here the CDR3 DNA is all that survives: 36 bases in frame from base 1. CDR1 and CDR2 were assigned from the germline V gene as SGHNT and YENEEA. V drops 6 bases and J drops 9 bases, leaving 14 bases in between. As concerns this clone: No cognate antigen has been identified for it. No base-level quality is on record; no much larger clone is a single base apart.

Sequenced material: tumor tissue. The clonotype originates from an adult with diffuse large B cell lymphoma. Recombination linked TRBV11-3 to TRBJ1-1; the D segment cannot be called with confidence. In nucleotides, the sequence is TGTGCCAGCAGTTATAAAAGACTTAAAGCTTTCTTT. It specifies CASSYKRLKAFF.